The rows below give T cell receptor beta chains drawn from one sample of a study of patients and donors after allogeneic stem cell transplantation. MiXCR was run by TCRdb on the RT-PCR reads, yielding one entry per CDR3 protein. The sample has roughly 140,000 distinct CDR3 sequences, about a third seen once. Sequenced material: blood, either unsorted or a sorted T cell fraction (not recorded which). Receptors were obtained from a human donor who was either an allogeneic HSCT recipient or a stem cell or donor lymphocyte infusion donor (not recorded which). It is not recorded whose cells these are; they may come from a transplant donor. CDR3s include the opening cysteine and the closing phenylalanine or tryptophan. The order of the fields is D gene, J gene, clone size, V gene, CDR3 protein, CDR3 DNA. D genes are given only for firm matches. The listing skips clone size in some rows; elsewhere it reads once, few, many or a size class.

>.|TRBJ2-1|.|TRBV6-1
CAGQGLEHNEQFF
TGTGCCGGCCAGGGCCTGGAACACAATGAGCAGTTCTTC
>TRBD1|TRBJ1-2|few|TRBV7-8
CASSSLTGQGAGGYTF
TGTGCCAGCAGCTCCCTCACGGGACAGGGGGCGGGTGGCTACACCTTC
>.|TRBJ1-2|.|TRBV5-1
CASSLVVGDGYTF
TGCGCCAGCAGCTTGGTCGTAGGGGATGGCTACACCTTC
>.|TRBJ1-1|.|TRBV13
CASSSKDPRPPGDTEAFF
TGTGCCAGCAGCTCCAAAGATCCCCGGCCCCCTGGGGACACTGAAGCTTTCTTT
>TRBD1|TRBJ2-2|few|TRBV4-1
CASSQKGQGPNTGELFF
TGCGCCAGCAGCCAAAAGGGACAGGGGCCCAACACCGGGGAGCTGTTTTTT
>.|TRBJ1-5|.|TRBV6-5
CASSPSSIGDQPQHF
TGTGCCAGCAGTCCTTCCTCCATAGGAGATCAGCCCCAGCATTTT
>.|TRBJ2-2|.|TRBV24-1
CATSDRNRENTGELFF
TGTGCCACCAGTGATCGGAACAGGGAAAACACCGGGGAGCTGTTTTTT
>.|TRBJ1-4|.|TRBV7-2
CASSLTPTGTTNEKLFF
TGTGCTAGCAGCTTGACACCTACAGGAACAACTAATGAAAAACTGTTTTTT
>TRBD2|TRBJ2-7|.|TRBV7-2
CASSPESSGAYEQYF
TGTGCCAGCAGCCCCGAGAGTAGCGGGGCCTACGAGCAGTACTTC
>.|TRBJ1-1|few|TRBV6-5
CASSPVGGATEAFF
TGTGCCAGCAGCCCCGTGGGGGGTGCTACTGAAGCTTTCTTT
>TRBD1|TRBJ1-1|.|TRBV12-3/TRBV12-4
CASSFPPDRMNTEAFF
TGTGCCAGCAGTTTTCCCCCGGACAGGATGAACACTGAAGCTTTCTTT
>.|TRBJ2-1|.|TRBV7-2
CASSEPVRKPYNEQFF
TGTGCCAGCAGCGAACCCGTACGTAAACCCTACAATGAGCAGTTCTTC
>TRBD2|TRBJ2-2|.|TRBV10-3
CAISPGLAGGSGELFF
TGTGCCATCAGTCCCGGACTAGCGGGGGGGTCCGGGGAGCTGTTTTTT
>.|TRBJ1-1|.|TRBV29-1
CSVAGSEAFF
TGCAGCGTTGCCGGCAGTGAAGCTTTCTTT
>.|TRBJ1-5|.|TRBV5-1
CASSFIGGEGPQHF
TGCGCCAGCAGCTTCATAGGCGGGGAAGGGCCCCAGCATTTT
>.|TRBJ2-1|once|TRBV29-1
CSAPVRGSQFF
TGCAGCGCACCCGTCAGGGGATCGCAGTTCTTC